Described below is a single TCR beta chain sequence and its context. Its antigen remains unknown. These data belong to a study of T cell responses to AZD1222 COVID-19 vaccine. Notes on the study in general: Among those given AZD1222, only five or six were seropositive at baseline.

Using immunoSEQ multiplex PCR, the repertoire was profiled, and TCRdb retains in-frame clones only, with some absent. Among approximately 160,000 clones, more than 85% were seen once, and the ten largest hold roughly 0.9%. CDR3 size: 17 residues. Germline loops: CDR1 LNHDA, CDR2 SQIVND (reference sequence). Trimming stripped 3 bases from V and 3 bases from J, with 18 bases between. V is TRBV19 and J is TRBJ1-5, with D possibly being TRBD1 (5 bases). The source material was peripheral blood, sampled on day 0 of AZD1222 vaccination. The clonotype comes from an adult in good health. Here the CDR3 reads CASSIVGQGSFNQPQHF. The CDR3, as DNA: TGTGCCAGTAGTATTGTCGGGCAGGGCAGTTTCAATCAGCCCCAGCATTTT.